These T cell receptor beta chains were read from a single sample in a study of a mutant IDH1 vaccine in newly diagnosed glioma. Clones were read by immunoSEQ multiplex PCR, and TCRdb kept only the in-frame ones, dropping some. The repertoire holds tens of thousands of clones, 80% seen once, with under 8% in the top ten. Their antigens are not known. The specimen comprised PBMCs, sampled from a glioma patient whose treatment included an IDH1 peptide vaccine. Source of these receptors: a man aged 35 to 55 with glioma. Both conserved end residues are part of each CDR3. Each record gives: CDR3 protein, CDR3 DNA, D gene, V gene, J gene, clone size. The D gene is left open where the match is weak. Size values are once, few and many counts, or a class for expanded clones, and some rows have none.

cdr3_aa: CASSRQATGELFF; cdr3_nt: TGTGCCAGCAGCCGGCAGGCAACCGGGGAGCTGTTTTTT; d_call: -; v_call: TRBV14; j_call: TRBJ2-2; clone_size: -
cdr3_aa: CASSPPGLAGSTDTQYF; cdr3_nt: TGTGCCAGCTCACCACCTGGACTAGCGGGGAGCACAGATACGCAGTATTTT; d_call: TRBD2; v_call: TRBV18; j_call: TRBJ2-3; clone_size: -
cdr3_aa: CASSLGPYSGANVLTF; cdr3_nt: TGTGCCAGCAGCTTAGGTCCCTACTCTGGGGCCAACGTCCTGACTTTC; d_call: -; v_call: TRBV11-3; j_call: TRBJ2-6; clone_size: -
cdr3_aa: CATLAGGTNTGELFF; cdr3_nt: TGTGCCACCTTAGCGGGGGGCACGAACACCGGGGAGCTGTTTTTT; d_call: TRBD2; v_call: TRBV2; j_call: TRBJ2-2; clone_size: once
cdr3_aa: CSVTETAINEKLFF; cdr3_nt: TGCAGCGTGACCGAGACAGCGATTAATGAAAAACTGTTTTTT; d_call: -; v_call: TRBV29-1; j_call: TRBJ1-4; clone_size: few
cdr3_aa: CASSQTDRLQETQYF; cdr3_nt: TGTGCCAGCAGCCAGACGGACCGACTTCAAGAGACCCAGTACTTC; d_call: -; v_call: TRBV4-2; j_call: TRBJ2-5; clone_size: -
cdr3_aa: CASSAPSGGVPDTQYF; cdr3_nt: TGCGCCAGCAGTGCCCCTAGCGGGGGTGTGCCAGATACGCAGTATTTT; d_call: TRBD2; v_call: TRBV10-1; j_call: TRBJ2-3; clone_size: -
cdr3_aa: CASSEASMGGRGNTIYF; cdr3_nt: TGTGCCAGCAGTGAAGCCTCCATGGGGGGAAGGGGAAACACCATATATTTT; d_call: -; v_call: TRBV6-1; j_call: TRBJ1-3; clone_size: -
cdr3_aa: CSVPGRGAGQFF; cdr3_nt: TGCAGCGTCCCCGGGCGGGGGGCTGGGCAGTTCTTC; d_call: TRBD2; v_call: TRBV29-1; j_call: TRBJ2-1; clone_size: -
cdr3_aa: CASSFGGGNEQFF; cdr3_nt: TGTGCCAGCAGCTTCGGCGGGGGCAATGAGCAGTTCTTC; d_call: TRBD2; v_call: TRBV7-9; j_call: TRBJ2-1; clone_size: -
cdr3_aa: CASSLEAKGYGYTF; cdr3_nt: TGCGCCAGCAGCTTGGAGGCGAAGGGCTATGGCTACACCTTC; d_call: -; v_call: TRBV5-1; j_call: TRBJ1-2; clone_size: -
cdr3_aa: CASTYQGGGYTF; cdr3_nt: TGTGCCAGCACCTATCAAGGTGGTGGCTACACCTTC; d_call: -; v_call: TRBV28; j_call: TRBJ1-2; clone_size: -
cdr3_aa: CASSPAEFGGANVLTF; cdr3_nt: TGCGCCAGCAGCCCCGCGGAGTTCGGTGGGGCCAACGTCCTGACTTTC; d_call: -; v_call: TRBV5-1; j_call: TRBJ2-6; clone_size: -
cdr3_aa: CASSQDPLNEKLFF; cdr3_nt: TGTGCCAGCAGCCAAGACCCCCTTAATGAAAAACTGTTTTTT; d_call: -; v_call: TRBV4-2; j_call: TRBJ1-4; clone_size: -
cdr3_aa: CAISVGGSSYEQYF; cdr3_nt: TGTGCCATCAGTGTCGGCGGGAGCTCCTACGAGCAGTACTTC; d_call: TRBD2; v_call: TRBV10-3; j_call: TRBJ2-7; clone_size: -
cdr3_aa: CASSRDRRLYGYTF; cdr3_nt: TGTGCCAGCAGCCGGGACAGAAGACTCTATGGCTACACCTTC; d_call: TRBD1; v_call: TRBV5-4; j_call: TRBJ1-2; clone_size: -
cdr3_aa: CASSSPGGGNQPQHF; cdr3_nt: TGTGCCAGCAGTTCCCCGGGGGGAGGCAATCAGCCCCAGCATTTT; d_call: -; v_call: TRBV28; j_call: TRBJ1-5; clone_size: -
cdr3_aa: CASSRDFYLTNEQYF; cdr3_nt: TGTGCCAGTAGCCGGGACTTCTACCTGACTAACGAGCAGTACTTC; d_call: -; v_call: TRBV19; j_call: TRBJ2-7; clone_size: -
cdr3_aa: CASSLSGGSHNEQFF; cdr3_nt: TGTGCCAGCAGCTTATCCGGGGGGTCTCACAATGAGCAGTTCTTC; d_call: TRBD2; v_call: TRBV5-4; j_call: TRBJ2-1; clone_size: few
cdr3_aa: CASSQDLSPGFPYEQYF; cdr3_nt: TGTGCCAGCAGCCAAGATCTTTCTCCAGGGTTCCCCTACGAGCAGTACTTC; d_call: -; v_call: TRBV14; j_call: TRBJ2-7; clone_size: once
cdr3_aa: CASSRTWESSYNEQFF; cdr3_nt: TGTGCCAGTAGTAGAACCTGGGAGAGCTCCTACAATGAGCAGTTCTTC; d_call: -; v_call: TRBV19; j_call: TRBJ2-1; clone_size: -
cdr3_aa: CASAGGGRGNQPQHF; cdr3_nt: TGTGCCAGCGCAGGGGGAGGGAGAGGCAATCAGCCCCAGCATTTT; d_call: TRBD1; v_call: TRBV7-9; j_call: TRBJ1-5; clone_size: -